These T cell receptor beta chains were read from a single sample in a study of identical twins. TCRdb re-analysed the 5' RACE reads in MiXCR, keeping a single row per CDR3 protein. The table shows hundreds of thousands of distinct CDR3 sequences, with 6.1% occurring only once. The specimen sequenced was naive T cells sorted from blood. The receptors originated from a man aged 18 to 29 in good health. The CDR3 runs from the conserved cysteine through the conserved F or W. Each record gives: V gene, J gene, D gene, clone size, CDR3 DNA, CDR3 protein. A D gene is named only where the DNA matches it firmly. Some rows have no size entry. The others give once, few or many, or a class for an expanded clone.

TRBV10-1	TRBJ2-3	.	few	TGCGCCAGCAGTGACATTGCTGATACGCAGTATTTT	CASSDIADTQYF
TRBV6-5	TRBJ2-1	.	many	TGTGCCAGCAGTTCCCGGTACAATGAGCAGTTCTTC	CASSSRYNEQFF
TRBV3-1	TRBJ2-4	.	many	TGTGCCAGCAGCCAAGGGCCTGTGAAGGACCAGTACTTC	CASSQGPVKDQYF
TRBV12-3/TRBV12-4	TRBJ2-2	.	many	TGTGCCAGCAGTACAGGGACACTCGGGGAGCTGTTTTTT	CASSTGTLGELFF
TRBV6-2/TRBV6-3	TRBJ2-1	TRBD2	.	TGTGCCAGCAGTACTAGCGGGCTTTACAATGAGCAGTTCTTC	CASSTSGLYNEQFF
TRBV5-1	TRBJ2-7	.	few	TGCGCCAGCAGCTTGATGAGGGTAGGCTACGAGCAGTACTTC	CASSLMRVGYEQYF
TRBV12-3/TRBV12-4	TRBJ2-3	TRBD1	.	TGTGCCAGCAGTTTGGACCGGGACAGGGGGCGCCGGACGCAGTATTTT	CASSLDRDRGRRTQYF
TRBV10-3	TRBJ2-1	TRBD2	.	TGTGCCATCAGTGAAGGACTAGCGGTTAACAATGAGCAGTTCTTC	CAISEGLAVNNEQFF
TRBV5-5	TRBJ2-1	.	.	TGTGCCAGCAGCTTCAGGGGCGGGAAGGGGCAGTTCTTC	CASSFRGGKGQFF
TRBV24-1	TRBJ2-1	TRBD1	many	TGTGCCACCAGTGATCCCCCCATTGGGACAGGAACTTACAATGAGCAGTTCTTC	CATSDPPIGTGTYNEQFF
TRBV5-1	TRBJ2-1	.	many	TGCGCCAGCCGATTGATAAACCCCGATGAGCAGTTCTTC	CASRLINPDEQFF
TRBV3-1	TRBJ2-3	TRBD1	.	TGTGCCAGCAGCCGAGGGACAGGGGGTGCTCCAACGCAGTATTTT	CASSRGTGGAPTQYF
TRBV5-1	TRBJ2-3	TRBD1	many	TGCGCCAGCAGAAGGGGGCGACCAGATACGCAGTATTTT	CASRRGRPDTQYF
TRBV5-6	TRBJ2-2	.	many	TGTGCCAGCAGCCCGCCCGACCTTACCGGGGAGCTGTTTTTT	CASSPPDLTGELFF
TRBV10-3	TRBJ1-3	.	many	TGTGCCATCAGTGAGTCGAAATTCGCGAGAAACACCATATATTTT	CAISESKFARNTIYF
TRBV4-3	TRBJ2-4	TRBD2	.	TGCGCCAGCCTAATACATCAGCGGGAGAGGGACTGGATAACCAAAAACATTCAGTACTTC	CASLIHQRERDWITKNIQYF
TRBV11-2	TRBJ2-1	.	.	TGTGCCAGCAGCCCGGGGTGGGGGAGCCACAATGAGCAGTTCTTC	CASSPGWGSHNEQFF
TRBV19	TRBJ1-5	.	few	TGTGCCAGTAGTATGGGGTCGGACAGAGATCAGCCCCAGCATTTT	CASSMGSDRDQPQHF
TRBV10-3	TRBJ2-7	TRBD2	few	TGTGCCATCAGTGAGACTAGCGGGCCAGGGGACGAGCAGTACTTC	CAISETSGPGDEQYF
TRBV5-1	TRBJ2-2	TRBD2	many	TGCGCCAGCAGCCGAAACAGACTAGCGGGAACCGGGGAGCTGTTTTTT	CASSRNRLAGTGELFF
TRBV2	TRBJ2-1	.	.	TGTGCCAGCAGTGAAAACCCCCCAGGGAGTCTGAACAATGAGCAGTTCTTC	CASSENPPGSLNNEQFF